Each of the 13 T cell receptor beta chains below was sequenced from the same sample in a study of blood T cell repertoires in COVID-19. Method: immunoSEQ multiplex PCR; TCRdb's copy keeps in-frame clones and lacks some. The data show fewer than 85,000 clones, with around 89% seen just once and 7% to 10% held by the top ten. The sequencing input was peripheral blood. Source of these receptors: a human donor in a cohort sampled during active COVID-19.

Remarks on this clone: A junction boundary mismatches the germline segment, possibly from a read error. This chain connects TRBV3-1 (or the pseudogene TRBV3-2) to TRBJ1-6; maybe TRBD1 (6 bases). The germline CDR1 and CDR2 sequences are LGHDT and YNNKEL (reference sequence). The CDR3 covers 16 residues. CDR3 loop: CASSQERGRMDSPLHF. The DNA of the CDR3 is TGTGCCAGCAGTCAAGAAAGGGGGAGAATGGATTCACCCCTCCACTTT.

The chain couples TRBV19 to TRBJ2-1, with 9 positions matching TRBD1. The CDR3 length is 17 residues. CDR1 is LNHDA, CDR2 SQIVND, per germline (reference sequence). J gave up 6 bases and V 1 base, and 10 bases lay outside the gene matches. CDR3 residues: CASSIGLDRGGTNEQFF. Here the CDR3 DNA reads TGTGCCAGTAGTATAGGATTAGACAGGGGGGGTACCAATGAGCAGTTCTTC.

CDR3 nucleotides: TGCGCCAGCAGCTTGCAGGATCATGTCAATGAGCAGTTCTTC. Translating it yields CASSLQDHVNEQFF. The chain carries TRBV5-1 and TRBJ2-1, with D unresolved. Germline V gene data show CDR1 as SGHRS and CDR2 as YFSETQ. The CDR3 loop spans 14 amino acids. Trimming stripped 1 base from V and 6 bases from J, with 11 bases between.

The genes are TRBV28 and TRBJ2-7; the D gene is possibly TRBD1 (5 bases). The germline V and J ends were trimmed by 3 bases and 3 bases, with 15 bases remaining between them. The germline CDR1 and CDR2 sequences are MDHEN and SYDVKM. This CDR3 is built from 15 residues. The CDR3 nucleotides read TGTGCCAGCAGTTTTCGGAGCAGGGTCGGCTACGAGCAGTACTTC. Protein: CASSFRSRVGYEQYF.

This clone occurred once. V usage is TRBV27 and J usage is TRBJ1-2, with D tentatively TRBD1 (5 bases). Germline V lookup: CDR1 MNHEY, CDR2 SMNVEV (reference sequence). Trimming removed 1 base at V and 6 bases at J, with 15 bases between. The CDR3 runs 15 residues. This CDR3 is CASSLLGGDRNGYTF. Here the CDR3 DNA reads TGTGCCAGCAGTTTATTGGGGGGGGACCGCAATGGCTACACCTTC.

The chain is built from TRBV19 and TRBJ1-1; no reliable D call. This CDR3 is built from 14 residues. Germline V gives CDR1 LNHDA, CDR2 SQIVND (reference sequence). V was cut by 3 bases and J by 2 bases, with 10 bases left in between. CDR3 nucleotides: TGTGCCAGTAGTATGATTCCGGGAAACACTGAAGCTTTCTTT. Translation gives CASSMIPGNTEAFF.

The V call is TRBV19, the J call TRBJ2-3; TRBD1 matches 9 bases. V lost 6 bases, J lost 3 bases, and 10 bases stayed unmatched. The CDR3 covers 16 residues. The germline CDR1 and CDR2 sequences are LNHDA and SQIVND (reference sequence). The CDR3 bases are TGTGCCAGTAGAAAACAAGGACAGGGGATAACAGATACGCAGTATTTT. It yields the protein CASRKQGQGITDTQYF.

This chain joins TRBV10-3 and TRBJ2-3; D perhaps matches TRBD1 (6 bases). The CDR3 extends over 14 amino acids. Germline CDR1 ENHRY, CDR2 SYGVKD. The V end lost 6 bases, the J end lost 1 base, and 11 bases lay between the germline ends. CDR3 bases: TGTGCCATCAGGAGAGGGGGTGGCACAGATACGCAGTATTTT. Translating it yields CAIRRGGGTDTQYF.

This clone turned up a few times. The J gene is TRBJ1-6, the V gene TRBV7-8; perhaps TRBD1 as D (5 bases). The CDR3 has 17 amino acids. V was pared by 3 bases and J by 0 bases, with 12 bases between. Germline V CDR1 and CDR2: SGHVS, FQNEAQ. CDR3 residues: CASSFNRPSSYNSPLHF. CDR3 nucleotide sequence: TGTGCCAGCAGCTTTAACAGGCCGAGCTCCTATAATTCACCCCTCCACTTT.

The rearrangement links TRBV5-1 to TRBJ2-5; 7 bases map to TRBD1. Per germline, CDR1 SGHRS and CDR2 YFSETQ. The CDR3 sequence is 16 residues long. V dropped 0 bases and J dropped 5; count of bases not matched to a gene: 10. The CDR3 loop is CASSLDRQGLGETQYF. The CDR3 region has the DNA TGCGCCAGCAGCTTGGACAGACAGGGCTTGGGTGAGACCCAGTACTTC.

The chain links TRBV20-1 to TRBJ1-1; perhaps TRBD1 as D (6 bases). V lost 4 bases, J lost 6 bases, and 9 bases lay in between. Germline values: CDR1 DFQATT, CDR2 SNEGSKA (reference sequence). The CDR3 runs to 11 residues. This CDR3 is CSAKQGPEAFF. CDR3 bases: TGCAGTGCTAAACAGGGACCTGAAGCTTTCTTT.

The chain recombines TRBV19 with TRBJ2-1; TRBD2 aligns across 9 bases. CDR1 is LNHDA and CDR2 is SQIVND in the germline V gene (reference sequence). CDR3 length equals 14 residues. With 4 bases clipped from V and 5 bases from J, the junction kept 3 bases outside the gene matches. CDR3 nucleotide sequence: TGTGCCAGTAGTAGCGGGGGGGCCCACAATGAGCAGTTCTTC. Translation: CASSSGGAHNEQFF.

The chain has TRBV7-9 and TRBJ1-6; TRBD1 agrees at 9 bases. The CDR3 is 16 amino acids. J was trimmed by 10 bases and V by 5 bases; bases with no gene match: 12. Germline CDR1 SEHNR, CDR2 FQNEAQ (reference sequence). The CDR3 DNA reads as TGTGCCAGCAGCCAGACAGAACCGGGACAGGGATCACCCCTCCACTTT. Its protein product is CASSQTEPGQGSPLHF.